This T cell receptor beta chain was sequenced in a study of glioma-infiltrating T cells. Notes on the study in general: Gliomas, especially low-grade, showed above-expected tissue-blood divergence; non-neoplastic patients showed below.

Losses at the gene ends were 3 bases for V and 2 bases for J; bases not matched to a gene: 3. The CDR3 is 16 amino acids. Germline CDR1 is KGHDR and CDR2 is SFDVKD. This clonotype was seen repeatedly, ten times or more. Its specificity is not known. Using RNA template, CDR3s of TCR alpha and beta were amplified with iRepertoire arm-PCR. TCRdb used MiXCR to reprocess the multiplex PCR reads, holding one entry per CDR3 protein. The table records some 93,000 distinct CDR3 sequences, 35% to 45% of them present only once. The V and J genes are TRBV24-1 and TRBJ2-2; TRBD1 agrees at 9 bases. This TCR came from a human donor with low-grade glioma or glioblastoma, undergoing nonglioma brain surgery, or in good health (not recorded which). Source material: glioma tissue, nonneoplastic brain tissue, or PBMCs (not recorded which). Written as DNA, the CDR3 is TGTGCCACCAGTGATAAGGACAGGGGCAACACCGGGGAGCTGTTTTTT. Protein: CATSDKDRGNTGELFF.